These 18 T cell receptor beta chains originate from one sample sequenced in a study of cytomegalovirus exposure and HLA in healthy donors. Primers: 60 Vbeta forward and 13 Jbeta reverse. This table comes from immunoSEQ multiplex PCR, and its TCRdb copy is limited to in-frame clones, with some not included. Of around 200,000 clones listed, roughly 79% are singletons. The material sequenced was PBMCs. Receptor source: a woman in her 30s in good health and CMV-seropositive.

This rearrangement joins TRBV11-3 to TRBJ2-3; 13 positions match TRBD2. Trimming removed 5 bases from V and 6 bases from J; junction bases left unmatched: 5. From germline, CDR1 is SGHNT and CDR2 YENEEA. The CDR3 loop spans 15 amino acids. The CDR3 sequence: CASSALAGGLDTQYF. The CDR3 DNA reads as TGTGCCAGCAGCGCACTAGCGGGAGGGCTTGATACGCAGTATTTT. The variable domain in full, completed from reference TRBV11-3 and TRBJ2-3, reads EAGVVQSPRYKIIEKKQPVAFWCNPISGHNTLYWYLQNLGQGPELLIRYENEEAVDDSQLPKDRFSAERLKGVDSTLKIQPAELGDSAVYLCASSALAGGLDTQYFGPGTRLTVL.

The chain has TRBV14 and TRBJ2-1, with 7 bases fitting TRBD2. CDR1 and CDR2 (germline): SGHDN, FVKESK. V dropped 0 bases and J dropped 10; count of bases not matched to a gene: 6. The CDR3 is 14 residues long. The CDR3 DNA sequence: TGTGCCAGCAGCCAAGAACTAGCGATCGGGGAGCAGTTCTTC. Translating gives CASSQELAIGEQFF.

This clone occurred once. The chain is built from TRBV7-2 and TRBJ1-1; D not resolved. Germline V gene data show CDR1 as SGHTA and CDR2 as FQGNSA. Trimming pared 2 bases from V and 0 bases from J, leaving 4 bases between. The CDR3 is 13 amino acids. This chain's CDR3 is CASSLIVNTEAFF. The CDR3 DNA reads as TGTGCCAGCAGCTTAATAGTGAACACTGAAGCTTTCTTT. The variable domain in full, with the rest retrieved from reference TRBV7-2 and TRBJ1-1, is GAGVSQSPSNKVTEKGKDVELRCDPISGHTALYWYRQSLGQGLEFLIYFQGNSAPDKSGLPSDRFSAERTGGSVSTLTIQRTQQEDSAVYLCASSLIVNTEAFFGQGTRLTVV.

This clone was observed once. Written as DNA, the CDR3 is TGTGCCAGCAGTTTGTTCAGGGCCCGATCAGATACGCAGTATTTT. Its protein is CASSLFRARSDTQYF. The genes are TRBV28 and TRBJ2-3; D might be TRBD1 (5 bases). V was shortened by 3 bases and J by 4 bases, with 14 bases between the two germline ends. Germline values: CDR1 MDHEN, CDR2 SYDVKM. The CDR3 totals 15 residues.

The chain joins TRBV7-8 to TRBJ2-1; D may be TRBD1 (5 bases). The germline CDR1 and CDR2 sequences are SGHVS and FQNEAQ. V shed 7 bases and J shed 9 bases, with 19 bases lying between them. The CDR3 loop spans 14 amino acids. CDR3 amino acids: CASIPGGFRGEQFF. CDR3 in DNA: TGTGCCAGCATCCCCGGCGGATTTAGGGGTGAGCAGTTCTTC.

In its sample, this clone was seen a few times. This chain uses TRBV5-4 with TRBJ1-1; D may be TRBD1 (6 bases). V gave up 3 bases and J gave up 5 bases, with 17 bases separating them. The CDR3 has 15 residues. Germline V CDR1 and CDR2: SGHNT, YYREEE (reference sequence). CDR3 amino acids: CASSSNSGVKTEAFF. In DNA form, the CDR3 reads TGTGCCAGCAGCTCTAATTCAGGGGTTAAGACTGAAGCTTTCTTT.

This clone was detected only a few times. This chain uses TRBV2 with TRBJ2-7; 13 positions agree with TRBD2. J was trimmed by 4 bases and V by 4 bases; bases with no gene match: 7. Germline V lookup: CDR1 SNHLY, CDR2 FYNNEI. This CDR3 region has 16 residues. The CDR3 DNA sequence: TGTGCCAGCAGTGCCCAGAGGACTAGCGGGGGATACGAGCAGTACTTC. Its translation is CASSAQRTSGGYEQYF.

This chain uses TRBV13 with TRBJ1-3; 10 nucleotides line up with TRBD1. CDR3 length equals 14 residues. In germline, CDR1 is PRHDT, CDR2 FYEKMQ (reference sequence). The trim removed 3 bases at V and 6 bases at J, leaving 2 bases unmatched. The DNA for the CDR3 is TGTGCCAGCAGCTTTGGGACAGGGGAAAACACCATATATTTT. Translated, it gives CASSFGTGENTIYF.

The chain carries TRBV5-1 and TRBJ1-2; 9 nucleotides align to TRBD1. Looked up from germline, CDR1 is SGHRS and CDR2 is YFSETQ. CDR3 size: 13 residues. V lost 4 bases to trimming and J lost 5 bases; unmatched junction nucleotides: 3. The CDR3: CASSRDREYGYTF. The CDR3 DNA follows: TGCGCCAGCAGCCGGGACAGGGAATATGGCTACACCTTC.

The rearrangement uses TRBV5-4 and TRBJ2-3, with unresolved D. Germline V gene lookup returns CDR1 SGHNT and CDR2 YYREEE (reference sequence). The length of the CDR3 is 14 residues. Trimming left V 2 bases short and J 4 bases short, with 11 bases between. In DNA, the CDR3 is TGTGCCAGCAGCTTTACAACCGCTGCAGATACGCAGTATTTT. Its translation: CASSFTTAADTQYF.

The V gene is TRBV6-1, the J gene TRBJ2-3; D possibly corresponds to TRBD1 (5 bases). Germline V lookup: CDR1 MNHNS, CDR2 SASEGT. V shed 10 bases and J shed 9 bases, with 14 bases lying between them. The CDR3 has 11 residues. The CDR3, as DNA: TGTGCCACCACAGGATTTTGGACGCAGTATTTT. Translation gives CATTGFWTQYF.

The V and J genes are TRBV11-1 and TRBJ2-1; D possibly corresponds to TRBD1 (5 bases). Per germline, CDR1 SGHAT and CDR2 FQDESV (reference sequence). The length of the CDR3 is 19 residues. Trimming pared 0 bases from V and 5 bases from J, leaving 23 bases between. CDR3: CASSLAPFTQGKINNEQFF. The CDR3 nucleotides are TGTGCCAGCAGCTTAGCACCGTTTACTCAGGGAAAGATCAACAATGAGCAGTTCTTC.

The rearrangement links TRBV6-6 to TRBJ2-7; 8 bases line up with TRBD2. V lost 4 bases, J lost 3 bases, and 8 bases stayed unmatched. This CDR3 has 15 amino acids. In germline, CDR1 is MNHNY, CDR2 SVGAGI (reference sequence). This CDR3 reads CASSSQRGNNYEQYF. The DNA of the CDR3 is TGTGCCAGCAGTTCCCAGCGGGGGAATAACTACGAGCAGTACTTC.

This rearrangement joins TRBV4-1 to TRBJ2-7; TRBD2 matches at 15 bases. Germline trimming cut 0 bases from V and 12 bases from J; bases unmatched to any gene: 6. Germline loops: CDR1 MGHRA, CDR2 YSYEKL. The CDR3 contains 15 residues. The CDR3 DNA follows: TGCGCCAGCAGCCAAGAACCGGGACTAGCGGGAGGACTGTACTTC. Translated, it gives CASSQEPGLAGGLYF.

The genes are TRBV29-1 and TRBJ1-1; D perhaps matches TRBD1 (5 bases). The germline gives CDR1 SQVTM, CDR2 ANQGSEA. This CDR3 has 12 amino acids. Trimming stripped 8 bases from V and 8 bases from J, with 18 bases between. Here the CDR3 reads CSIHHNDREAFF. CDR3 DNA sequence: TGCAGCATACATCATAACGACAGAGAAGCTTTCTTT.

This clone was picked up a small number of times. The chain carries TRBV9 and TRBJ2-5, with TRBD2 matching 8 bases. This CDR3 is built from 13 residues. CDR1 SGDLS and CDR2 YYNGEE come from the germline V gene. J was trimmed by 5 bases and V by 3 bases; bases with no gene match: 3. CDR3: CASSAPGGETQYF. CDR3 DNA: TGTGCCAGCAGCGCCCCGGGGGGGGAGACCCAGTACTTC. The full variable domain, rest sourced from reference TRBV9 and TRBJ2-5, is DSGVTQTPKHLITATGQRVTLRCSPRSGDLSVYWYQQSLDQGLQFLIQYYNGEERAKGNILERFSAQQFPDLHSELNLSSLELGDSALYFCASSAPGGETQYFGPGTRLLVL.

CDR3 coding DNA: TGTGCCAGCAGCGATTGGAACATAGTCGACGCGGTCTCTGGGGCCAACGTCCTGACTTTC. It yields the protein CASSDWNIVDAVSGANVLTF. The chain carries TRBV5-4 and TRBJ2-6; no firm D call. Germline V CDR1 and CDR2: SGHNT, YYREEE (reference sequence). V lost 4 bases and J 0 bases, leaving 23 bases between the germline ends. The CDR3 is 20 amino acids.

The chain employs TRBV6-6 and TRBJ2-1; perhaps TRBD2 as D (6 bases). The CDR3 is 12 amino acids. Germline lookup yields CDR1 MNHNY and CDR2 SVGAGI (reference sequence). Trimming left V 6 bases short and J 6 bases short, with 9 bases between. The CDR3 sequence is CASRTSSNEQFF. As DNA, the CDR3 is TGTGCCAGCAGGACTAGTTCCAATGAGCAGTTCTTC.